This T cell receptor beta chain comes out of a study of blood T cell repertoires in COVID-19. The method was immunoSEQ multiplex PCR; TCRdb's version includes in-frame clones alone and lacks a portion of them. The table includes 300,000 to 500,000 clones, around nine tenths detected once. CDR3 length equals 14 residues. Trimming removed 5 bases from V and 4 bases from J, with 15 bases in between. In germline, CDR1 is SGHRS, CDR2 YFSETQ. A few counts support this clone. Self-reported history from a screening survey and questionnaire set each donor's cohort. This TCR was recovered from a woman aged 25 to 39 with acute COVID-19. The V gene is TRBV5-1, the J gene TRBJ1-2, with D perhaps TRBD1 (5 bases). The specimen sequenced was PBMCs or T cells enriched from blood (not recorded which). The CDR3 spells CASSIGQFGYGYTF. The DNA for the CDR3 is TGCGCCAGCAGTATCGGACAATTCGGCTATGGCTACACCTTC.